This TCR beta chain derives from a study of cytomegalovirus exposure and HLA in healthy donors. Study in general: A data release that came early held tens of millions of unique TCRs from HLA-typed donors.

13 Jbeta primers and 60 Vbeta primers were used for the PCR. Only in-frame clones appear in the TCRdb table, and some are missing; sequencing was by immunoSEQ multiplex PCR. This table has over 85,000 clones, roughly 80% appearing once. Germline CDR1 MNHEY, CDR2 SMNVEV (reference sequence). J lost 6 bases, V lost 5 bases, and 9 bases had no gene match. The CDR3 totals 14 residues. This rearrangement joins TRBV27 to TRBJ1-2; 7 bases agree with TRBD1. The sequencing sample was made of PBMCs. The clonotype originates from a man aged 25 to 40 in good health and CMV-seropositive. The CDR3 coding sequence is TGTGCCAGCAGTCCTCTCCCCGGGACAGATGGCTACACCTTC. Translation: CASSPLPGTDGYTF.